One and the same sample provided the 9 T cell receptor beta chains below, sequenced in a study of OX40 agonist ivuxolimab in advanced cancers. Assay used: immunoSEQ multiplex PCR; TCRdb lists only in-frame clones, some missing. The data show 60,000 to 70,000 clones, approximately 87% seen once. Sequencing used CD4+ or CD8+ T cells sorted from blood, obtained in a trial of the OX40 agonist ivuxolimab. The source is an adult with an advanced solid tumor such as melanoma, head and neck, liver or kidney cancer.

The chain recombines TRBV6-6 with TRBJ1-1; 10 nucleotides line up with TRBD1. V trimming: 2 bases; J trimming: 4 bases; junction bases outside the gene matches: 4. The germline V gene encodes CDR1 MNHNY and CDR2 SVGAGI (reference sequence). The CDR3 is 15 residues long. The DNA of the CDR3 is TGTGCCAGCAGTTACCCGACAGGGGGCGGCACTGAAGCTTTCTTT. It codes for CASSYPTGGGTEAFF.

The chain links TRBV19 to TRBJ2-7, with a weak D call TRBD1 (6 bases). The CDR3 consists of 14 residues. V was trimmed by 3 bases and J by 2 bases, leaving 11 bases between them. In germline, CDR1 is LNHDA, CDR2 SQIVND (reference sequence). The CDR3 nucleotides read TGTGCCAGTAGTATGAAAGGACAGCCCTACGAGCAGTACTTC. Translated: CASSMKGQPYEQYF.

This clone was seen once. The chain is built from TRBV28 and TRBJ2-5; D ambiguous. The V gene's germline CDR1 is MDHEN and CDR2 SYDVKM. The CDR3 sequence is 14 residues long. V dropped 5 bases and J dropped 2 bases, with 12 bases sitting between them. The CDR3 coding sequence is TGTGCCAGCAGTCCTGGCTGGGAACAAGAGACCCAGTACTTC. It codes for CASSPGWEQETQYF.

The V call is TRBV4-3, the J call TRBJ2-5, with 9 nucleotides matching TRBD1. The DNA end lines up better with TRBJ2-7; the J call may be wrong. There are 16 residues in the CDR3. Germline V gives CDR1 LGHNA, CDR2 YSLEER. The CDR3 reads CASSQDPPDRGSEQYF. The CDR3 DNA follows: TGCGCCAGCAGCCAAGATCCCCCGGACAGGGGTTCCGAGCAGTACTTC.

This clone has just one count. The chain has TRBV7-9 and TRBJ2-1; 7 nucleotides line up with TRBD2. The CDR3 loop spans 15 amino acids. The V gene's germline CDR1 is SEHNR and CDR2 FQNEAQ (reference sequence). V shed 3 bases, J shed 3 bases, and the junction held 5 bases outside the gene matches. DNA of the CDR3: TGTGCCAGCAGCTTCTGGGACTACCTCTACAATGAGCAGTTCTTC. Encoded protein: CASSFWDYLYNEQFF.

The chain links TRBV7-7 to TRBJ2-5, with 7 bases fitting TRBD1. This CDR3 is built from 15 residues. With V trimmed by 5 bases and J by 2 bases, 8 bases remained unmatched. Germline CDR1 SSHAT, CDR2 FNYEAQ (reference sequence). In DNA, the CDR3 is TGTGCCAGCAGCCCCCGATCACAGGGGCAAGAGACCCAGTACTTC. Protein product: CASSPRSQGQETQYF.

The CDR3, as DNA: TGTGCCATCAGTGAGCCTACAGGGGCGGGTGGCTACACCTTC. This sequence encodes CAISEPTGAGGYTF. The chain is built from TRBV10-3 and TRBJ1-2, with 7 bases fitting TRBD1. The CDR3 is 14 amino acids. Germline V gene data show CDR1 as ENHRY and CDR2 as SYGVKD. Trimming at V came to 2 bases and at J to 7 bases, leaving 7 bases not matched to a gene.

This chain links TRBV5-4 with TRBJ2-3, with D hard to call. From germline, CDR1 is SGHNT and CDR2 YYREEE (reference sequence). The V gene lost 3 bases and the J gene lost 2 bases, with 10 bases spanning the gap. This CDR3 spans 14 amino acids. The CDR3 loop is CASSSRGLTDTQYF. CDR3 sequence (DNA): TGTGCCAGCAGCTCTAGAGGCCTCACAGATACGCAGTATTTT.

CDR3 loop: CASKRGMSNEKLFF. CDR3 coding DNA: TGCGCCAGCAAGAGGGGAATGAGTAATGAAAAACTGTTTTTT. This chain links TRBV5-1 with TRBJ1-4; TRBD1 is a possible D gene (5 bases). Per the germline V gene, CDR1 is SGHRS and CDR2 is YFSETQ. V was pared by 6 bases and J by 4 bases, with 13 bases between. The CDR3 has 14 residues.